Detailed here is one T cell receptor (beta chain). V lost 3 bases to trimming and J lost 15 bases; unmatched junction nucleotides: 5. CDR3 length: 11 amino acids. The germline CDR1 and CDR2 sequences are SGHRS and YFSETQ. The data originate from a study of CD8 T cells in Susac syndrome. About the study: Among the Susac syndrome patients who underwent sequencing, about 6 had clinically active disease, while about 8 of them were in remission. Patients with Susac syndrome were therapy-naive, taking corticosteroids, with some also receiving intravenous immunoglobulin, or taking intravenous immunoglobulin alone at the time their blood was drawn.

Random hexamers were used to reverse transcribe an amount of about 0.5 to 1 ug RNA. An immunoSEQ multiplex PCR generated amplified TCR beta CDR3 products spanning 54 Vbeta and 13 Jbeta. TCRdb reprocessed the immunoSEQ multiplex PCR reads with MiXCR, giving one entry per CDR3 protein. This sample has roughly 100,000 distinct CDR3 sequences, with roughly 94% found just once. J is TRBJ2-1 and V is TRBV5-1; 8 positions match TRBD2. This receptor was identified in a human donor with Susac syndrome. What was sequenced was CD8+ T cells from PBMCs. This CDR3 is CASSWGLEAFF. DNA of the CDR3: TGCGCCAGCAGCTGGGGACTAGAAGCGTTCTTC.